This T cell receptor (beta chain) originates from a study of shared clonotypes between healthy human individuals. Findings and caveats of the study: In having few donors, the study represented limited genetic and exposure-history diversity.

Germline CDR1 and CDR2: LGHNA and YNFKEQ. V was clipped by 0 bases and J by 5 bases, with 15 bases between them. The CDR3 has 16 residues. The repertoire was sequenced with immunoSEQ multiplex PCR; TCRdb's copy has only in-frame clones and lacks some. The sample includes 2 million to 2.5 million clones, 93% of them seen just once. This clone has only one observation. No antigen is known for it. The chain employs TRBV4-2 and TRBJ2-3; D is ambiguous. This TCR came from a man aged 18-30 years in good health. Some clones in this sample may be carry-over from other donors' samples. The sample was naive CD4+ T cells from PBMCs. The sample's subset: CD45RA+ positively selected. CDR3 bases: TGTGCCAGCAGCCAAGATCCCGGCGGTACCAGAGATACGCAGTATTTT. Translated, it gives CASSQDPGGTRDTQYF.